The subject of this entry is one T cell receptor beta chain. The antigen is not known. This entry is derived from a study of shared clonotypes between healthy human individuals. Terminally differentiated effector memory CD45RA+ cells were excluded from the naive CD8 cells, which were CD45RO-negative and positively selected for CCR7. Researchers ran the assay at a deep level. Some clones are missing from TCRdb's copy, which holds only in-frame ones; the method was immunoSEQ multiplex PCR. The sample has about 1,800,000 clones, less than 95% seen once. CDR1 and CDR2 (germline): ENHRY, SYGVKD. The CDR3 totals 17 residues. V lost 10 bases to trimming and J lost 1 base; unmatched junction nucleotides: 17. General study findings and limits: Only blood was sampled, and tissue TCR repertoires likely differ from blood ones. Against clonotypes common to all four donors, non-shared ones had lower generation probabilities.

The clonotype originates from a man in his late teens or twenties in good health. The chain uses TRBV10-3 and TRBJ1-2; 8 bases are a match to TRBD1. Material: naive CD8+ T cells sorted from blood. The CDR3 nucleotides are TGTGCCACGCAGGGGGTGGCAGGGGGCGAAGGTAACTATGGCTACACCTTC. The encoded protein is CATQGVAGGEGNYGYTF.